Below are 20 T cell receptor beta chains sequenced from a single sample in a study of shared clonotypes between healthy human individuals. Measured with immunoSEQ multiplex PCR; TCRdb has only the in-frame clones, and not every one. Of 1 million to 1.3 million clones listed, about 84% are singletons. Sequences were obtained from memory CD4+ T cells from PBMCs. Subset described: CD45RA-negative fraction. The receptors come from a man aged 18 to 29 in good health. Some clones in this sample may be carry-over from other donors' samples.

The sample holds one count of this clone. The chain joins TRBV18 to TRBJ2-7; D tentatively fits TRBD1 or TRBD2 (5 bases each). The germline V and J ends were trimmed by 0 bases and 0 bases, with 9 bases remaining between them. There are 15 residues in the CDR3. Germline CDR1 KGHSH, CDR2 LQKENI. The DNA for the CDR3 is TGTGCCAGCTCACCACCAGTCGGGGCCTCCTACGAGCAGTACTTC. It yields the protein CASSPPVGASYEQYF.

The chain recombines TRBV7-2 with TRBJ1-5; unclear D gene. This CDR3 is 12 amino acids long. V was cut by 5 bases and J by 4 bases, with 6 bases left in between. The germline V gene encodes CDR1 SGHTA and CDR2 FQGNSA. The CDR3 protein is CASSRPNQPQHF. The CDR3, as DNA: TGTGCCAGCAGCAGGCCGAATCAGCCCCAGCATTTT.

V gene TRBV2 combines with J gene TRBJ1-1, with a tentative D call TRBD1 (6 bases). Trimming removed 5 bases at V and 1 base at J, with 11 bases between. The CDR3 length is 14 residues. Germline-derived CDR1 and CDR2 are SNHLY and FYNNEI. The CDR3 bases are TGTGCCAGCAGTCAACAGGGACAGAACACTGAAGCTTTCTTT. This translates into CASSQQGQNTEAFF.

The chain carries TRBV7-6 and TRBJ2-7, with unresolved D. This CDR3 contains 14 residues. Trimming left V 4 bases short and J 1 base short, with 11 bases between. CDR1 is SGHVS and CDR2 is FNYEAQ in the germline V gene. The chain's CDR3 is CASSSTYQSYEQYF. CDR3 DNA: TGTGCCAGCAGCTCGACGTACCAGTCCTACGAGCAGTACTTC.

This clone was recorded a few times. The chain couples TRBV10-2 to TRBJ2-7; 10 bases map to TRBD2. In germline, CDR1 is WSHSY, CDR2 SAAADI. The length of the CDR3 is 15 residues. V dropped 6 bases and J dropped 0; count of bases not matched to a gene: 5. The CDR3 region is CASSESGRASYEQYF. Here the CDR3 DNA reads TGCGCCAGCAGCGAGAGCGGGAGGGCCTCCTACGAGCAGTACTTC.

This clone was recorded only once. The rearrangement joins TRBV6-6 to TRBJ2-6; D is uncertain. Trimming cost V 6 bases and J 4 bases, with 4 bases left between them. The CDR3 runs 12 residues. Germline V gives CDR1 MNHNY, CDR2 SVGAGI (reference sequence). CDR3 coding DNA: TGTGCCAGCAGCCAGGGGGCCAACGTCCTGACTTTC. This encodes CASSQGANVLTF.

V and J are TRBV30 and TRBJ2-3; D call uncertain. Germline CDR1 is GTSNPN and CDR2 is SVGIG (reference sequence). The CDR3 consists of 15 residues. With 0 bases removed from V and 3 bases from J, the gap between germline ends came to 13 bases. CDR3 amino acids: CAWSVLHAETDTQYF. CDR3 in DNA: TGTGCCTGGAGTGTACTACACGCGGAGACAGATACGCAGTATTTT.

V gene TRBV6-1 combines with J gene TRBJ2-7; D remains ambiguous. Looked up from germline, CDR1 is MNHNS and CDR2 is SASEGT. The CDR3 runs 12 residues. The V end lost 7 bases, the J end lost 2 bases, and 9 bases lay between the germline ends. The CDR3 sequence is CASTATPYEQYF. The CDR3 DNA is TGTGCCAGCACTGCGACACCCTACGAGCAGTACTTC.

DNA for the CDR3: TGTGCCAGCTCCACCAACCAGGGTAAAAGCAATCAGCCCCAGCATTTT. Protein sequence: CASSTNQGKSNQPQHF. The chain couples TRBV18 to TRBJ1-5, with D tentatively TRBD1 (5 bases). This CDR3 comprises 16 residues. Trimming removed 6 bases at V and 1 base at J, with 16 bases between. CDR1 and CDR2 (germline): KGHSH, LQKENI.

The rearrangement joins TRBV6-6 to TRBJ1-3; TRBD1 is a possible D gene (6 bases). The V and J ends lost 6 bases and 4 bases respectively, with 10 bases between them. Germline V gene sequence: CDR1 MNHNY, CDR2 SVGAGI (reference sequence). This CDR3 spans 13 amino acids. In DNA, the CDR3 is TGTGCCAGCAGCCCTGGACAGGGAAACACCATATATTTT. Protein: CASSPGQGNTIYF.

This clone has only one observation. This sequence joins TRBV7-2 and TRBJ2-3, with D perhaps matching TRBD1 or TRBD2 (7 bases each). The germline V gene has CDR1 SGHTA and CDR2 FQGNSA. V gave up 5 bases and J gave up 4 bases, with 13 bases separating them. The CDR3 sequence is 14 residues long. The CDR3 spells CASSQGGLADTQYF. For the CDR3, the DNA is TGTGCCAGCAGCCAGGGGGGGCTAGCAGATACGCAGTATTTT.

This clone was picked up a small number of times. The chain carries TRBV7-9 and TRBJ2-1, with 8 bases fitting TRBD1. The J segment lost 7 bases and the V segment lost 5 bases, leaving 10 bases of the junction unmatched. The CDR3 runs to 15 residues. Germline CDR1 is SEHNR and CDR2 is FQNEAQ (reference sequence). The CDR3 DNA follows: TGTGCCAGCAGCAATCGACAGGGGACGGAGAATGAGCAGTTCTTC. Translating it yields CASSNRQGTENEQFF.

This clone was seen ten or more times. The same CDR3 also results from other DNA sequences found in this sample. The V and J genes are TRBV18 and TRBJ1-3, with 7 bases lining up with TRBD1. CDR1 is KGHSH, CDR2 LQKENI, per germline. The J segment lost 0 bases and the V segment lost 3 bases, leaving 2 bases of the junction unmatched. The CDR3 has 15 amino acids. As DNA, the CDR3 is TGTGCCAGCTCACCGGGACAGTCCTCTGGAAACACCATATATTTT. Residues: CASSPGQSSGNTIYF.

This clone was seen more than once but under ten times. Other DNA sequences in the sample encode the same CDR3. The CDR3, as DNA: TGTGCCAGCAGCTTAGGGACTAGCGGGAGCAATGAGCAGTTCTTC. Translated: CASSLGTSGSNEQFF. The V and J genes are TRBV7-3 and TRBJ2-1; TRBD2 matches 14 bases. There are 15 residues in the CDR3. Germline V gives CDR1 SGHTA, CDR2 FQGTGA. With 2 bases clipped from V and 6 bases from J, the junction kept 0 bases outside the gene matches.

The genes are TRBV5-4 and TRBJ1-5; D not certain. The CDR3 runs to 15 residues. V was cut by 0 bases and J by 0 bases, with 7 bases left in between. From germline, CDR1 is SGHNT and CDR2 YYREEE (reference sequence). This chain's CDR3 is CASSLGGSSNQPQHF. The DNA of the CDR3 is TGTGCCAGCAGCTTGGGGGGATCTAGCAATCAGCCCCAGCATTTT.

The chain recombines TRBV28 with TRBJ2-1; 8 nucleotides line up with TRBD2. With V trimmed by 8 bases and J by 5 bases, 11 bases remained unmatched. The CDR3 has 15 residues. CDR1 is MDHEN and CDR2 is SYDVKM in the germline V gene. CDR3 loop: CASGAVAGPNNEQFF. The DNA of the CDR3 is TGTGCCAGCGGAGCGGTAGCGGGACCGAACAATGAGCAGTTCTTC.

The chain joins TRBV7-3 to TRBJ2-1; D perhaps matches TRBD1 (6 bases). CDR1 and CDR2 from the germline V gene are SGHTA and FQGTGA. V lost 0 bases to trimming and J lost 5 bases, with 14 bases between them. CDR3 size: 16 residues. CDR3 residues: CASSLTWVRGDNEQFF. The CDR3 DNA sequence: TGTGCCAGCAGCTTAACGTGGGTCAGGGGTGACAATGAGCAGTTCTTC.

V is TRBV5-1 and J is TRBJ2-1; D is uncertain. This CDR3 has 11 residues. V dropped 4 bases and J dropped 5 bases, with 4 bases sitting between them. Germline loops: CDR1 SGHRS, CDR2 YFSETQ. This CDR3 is CASSADNEQFF. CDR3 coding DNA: TGCGCCAGCAGCGCGGACAATGAGCAGTTCTTC.

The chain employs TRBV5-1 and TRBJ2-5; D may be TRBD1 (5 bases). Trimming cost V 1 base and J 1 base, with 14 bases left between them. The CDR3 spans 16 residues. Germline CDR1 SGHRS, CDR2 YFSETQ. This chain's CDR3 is CASSLSRQGSQETQYF. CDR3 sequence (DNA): TGCGCCAGCAGCTTGAGCCGCCAGGGCTCCCAAGAGACCCAGTACTTC.

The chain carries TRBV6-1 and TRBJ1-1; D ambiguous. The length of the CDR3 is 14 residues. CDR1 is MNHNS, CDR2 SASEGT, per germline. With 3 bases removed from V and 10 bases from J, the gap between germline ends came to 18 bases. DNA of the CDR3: TGTGCCAGCAGTGAGGGGTCGCAGGTGACGGCAGCTTTCTTT. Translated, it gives CASSEGSQVTAAFF.